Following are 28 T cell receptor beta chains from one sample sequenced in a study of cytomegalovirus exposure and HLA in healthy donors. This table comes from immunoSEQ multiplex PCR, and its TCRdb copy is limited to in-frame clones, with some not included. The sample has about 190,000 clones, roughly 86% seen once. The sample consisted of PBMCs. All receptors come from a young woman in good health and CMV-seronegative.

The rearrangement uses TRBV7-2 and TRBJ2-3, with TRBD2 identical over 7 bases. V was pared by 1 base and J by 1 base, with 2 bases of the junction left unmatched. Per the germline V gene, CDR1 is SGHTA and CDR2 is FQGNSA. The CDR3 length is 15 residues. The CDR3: CASSLDLAGTDTQYF. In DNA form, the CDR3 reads TGTGCCAGCAGCTTAGATCTAGCGGGCACAGATACGCAGTATTTT.

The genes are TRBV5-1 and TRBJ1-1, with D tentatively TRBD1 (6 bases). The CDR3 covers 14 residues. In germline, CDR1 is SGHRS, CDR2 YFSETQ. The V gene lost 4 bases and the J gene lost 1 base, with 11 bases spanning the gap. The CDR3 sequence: CASSRDTGNTEAFF. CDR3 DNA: TGCGCCAGCAGCCGGGACACGGGGAACACTGAAGCTTTCTTT.

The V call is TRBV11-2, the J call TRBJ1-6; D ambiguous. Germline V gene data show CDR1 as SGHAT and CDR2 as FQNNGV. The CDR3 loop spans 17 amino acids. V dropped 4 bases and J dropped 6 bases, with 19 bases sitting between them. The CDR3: CASSSRGLLGGNSPLHF. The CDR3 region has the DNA TGTGCCAGCAGCTCTCGAGGGCTCCTGGGAGGTAATTCACCCCTCCACTTT.

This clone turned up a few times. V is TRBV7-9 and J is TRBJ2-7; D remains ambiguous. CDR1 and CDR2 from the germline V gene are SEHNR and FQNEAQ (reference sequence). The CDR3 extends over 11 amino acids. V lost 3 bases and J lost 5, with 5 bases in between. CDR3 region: CASSFDNEQYF. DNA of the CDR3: TGTGCCAGCAGCTTTGACAACGAGCAGTACTTC.

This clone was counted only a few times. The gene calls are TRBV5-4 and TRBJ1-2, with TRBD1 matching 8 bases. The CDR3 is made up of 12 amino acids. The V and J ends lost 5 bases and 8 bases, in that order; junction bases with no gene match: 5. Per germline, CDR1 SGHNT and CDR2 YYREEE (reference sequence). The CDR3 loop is CASRETGAGYTF. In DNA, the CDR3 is TGTGCCAGCAGGGAGACAGGGGCCGGCTACACCTTC.

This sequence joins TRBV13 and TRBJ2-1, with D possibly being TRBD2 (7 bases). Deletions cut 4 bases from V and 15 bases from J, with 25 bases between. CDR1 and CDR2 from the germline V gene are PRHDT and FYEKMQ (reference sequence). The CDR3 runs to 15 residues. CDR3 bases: TGTGCCAGCAGCTCCGCGGGGGCAGACCTCCAGCGGTGGTTCTTC. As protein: CASSSAGADLQRWFF.

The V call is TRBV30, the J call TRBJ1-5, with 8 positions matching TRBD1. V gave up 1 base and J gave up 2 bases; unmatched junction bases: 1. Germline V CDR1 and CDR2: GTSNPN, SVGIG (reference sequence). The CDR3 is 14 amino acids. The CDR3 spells CAWSADRGNQPQHF. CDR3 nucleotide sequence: TGTGCCTGGAGTGCGGACAGGGGCAATCAGCCCCAGCATTTT.

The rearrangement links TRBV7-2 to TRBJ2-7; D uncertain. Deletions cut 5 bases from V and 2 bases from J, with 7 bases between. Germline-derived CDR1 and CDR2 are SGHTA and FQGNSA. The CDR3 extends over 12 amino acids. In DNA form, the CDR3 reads TGTGCCAGCAGCCCCCTAACCTACGAGCAGTACTTC. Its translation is CASSPLTYEQYF. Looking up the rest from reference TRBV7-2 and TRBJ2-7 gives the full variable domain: GAGVSQSPSNKVTEKGKDVELRCDPISGHTALYWYRQSLGQGLEFLIYFQGNSAPDKSGLPSDRFSAERTGGSVSTLTIQRTQQEDSAVYLCASSPLTYEQYFGPGTRLTVT.

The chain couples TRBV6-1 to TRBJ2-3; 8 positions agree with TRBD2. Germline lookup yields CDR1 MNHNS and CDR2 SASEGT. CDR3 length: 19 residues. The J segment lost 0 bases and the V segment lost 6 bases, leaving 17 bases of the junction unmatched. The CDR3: CASSETLPGLVTSTDTQYF. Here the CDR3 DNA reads TGTGCCAGCAGCGAAACCCTACCGGGACTAGTGACTAGCACAGATACGCAGTATTTT.

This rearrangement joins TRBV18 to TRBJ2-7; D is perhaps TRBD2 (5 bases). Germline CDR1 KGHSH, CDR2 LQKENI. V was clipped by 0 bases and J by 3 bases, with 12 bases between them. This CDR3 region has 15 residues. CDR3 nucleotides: TGTGCCAGCTCACCACCAGCGGAAAGGGACTACGAGCAGTACTTC. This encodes CASSPPAERDYEQYF.

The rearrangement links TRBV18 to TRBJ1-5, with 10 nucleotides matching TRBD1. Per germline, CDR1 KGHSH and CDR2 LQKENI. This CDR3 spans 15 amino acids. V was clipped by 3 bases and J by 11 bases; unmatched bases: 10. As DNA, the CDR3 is TGTGCCAGCTCACCGACAGGGGGCGGGGAATCAGCCCAGCATTTT. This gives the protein CASSPTGGGESAQHF.

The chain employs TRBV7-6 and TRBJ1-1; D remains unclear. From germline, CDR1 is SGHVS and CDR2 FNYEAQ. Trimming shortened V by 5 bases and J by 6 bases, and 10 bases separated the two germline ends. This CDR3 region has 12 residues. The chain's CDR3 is CASSPPAPEAFF. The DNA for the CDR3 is TGTGCCAGCAGCCCCCCTGCGCCTGAAGCTTTCTTT.

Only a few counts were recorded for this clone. The CDR3, as DNA: TGTGCCAGCAGAGAACAGGGGAGGTATGAGCAGTTCTTC. Protein product: CASREQGRYEQFF. The chain uses TRBV5-6 and TRBJ2-1; a weak D match, TRBD1 (7 bases). This CDR3 is built from 13 residues. Germline V gene sequence: CDR1 SGHDT, CDR2 YYEEEE. V was cut by 5 bases and J by 8 bases, with 14 bases left in between. The variable domain in full, with the rest retrieved from reference TRBV5-6 and TRBJ2-1, is DAGVTQSPTHLIKTRGQQVTLRCSPKSGHDTVSWYQQALGQGPQFIFQYYEEEERQRGNFPDRFSGHQFPNYSSELNVNALLLGDSALYLCASREQGRYEQFFGPGTRLTVL.

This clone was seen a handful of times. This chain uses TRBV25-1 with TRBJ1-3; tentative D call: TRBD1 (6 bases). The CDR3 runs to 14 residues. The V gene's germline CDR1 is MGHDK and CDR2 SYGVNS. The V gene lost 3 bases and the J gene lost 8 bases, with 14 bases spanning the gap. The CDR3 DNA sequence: TGTGCCAGCAGTGAGACCGGACAGAGAGACACCATATATTTT. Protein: CASSETGQRDTIYF.

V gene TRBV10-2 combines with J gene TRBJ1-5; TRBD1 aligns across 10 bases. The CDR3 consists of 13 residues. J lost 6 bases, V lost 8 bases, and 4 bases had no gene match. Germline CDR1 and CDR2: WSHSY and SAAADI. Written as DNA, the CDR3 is TGCGCCAGCTCGACAGGGGGCACTCAGCCCCAGCATTTT. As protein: CASSTGGTQPQHF.

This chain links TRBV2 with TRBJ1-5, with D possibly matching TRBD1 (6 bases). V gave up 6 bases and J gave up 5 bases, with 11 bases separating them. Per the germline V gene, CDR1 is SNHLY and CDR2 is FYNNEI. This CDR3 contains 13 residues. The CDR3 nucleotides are TGTGCCAGCAGGGTGGACAGTCATCAGCCCCAGCATTTT. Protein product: CASRVDSHQPQHF.

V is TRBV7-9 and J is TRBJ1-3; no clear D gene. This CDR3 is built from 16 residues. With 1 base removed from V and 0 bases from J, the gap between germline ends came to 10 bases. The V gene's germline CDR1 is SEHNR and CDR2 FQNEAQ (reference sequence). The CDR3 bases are TGTGCCAGCAGCTTAGACAGCTCCCTCTCTGGAAACACCATATATTTT. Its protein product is CASSLDSSLSGNTIYF. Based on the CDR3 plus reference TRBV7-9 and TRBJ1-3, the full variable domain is DTGVSQNPRHKITKRGQNVTFRCDPISEHNRLYWYRQTLGQGPEFLTYFQNEAQLEKSRLLSDRFSAERPKGSFSTLEIQRTEQGDSAMYLCASSLDSSLSGNTIYFGEGSWLTVV.

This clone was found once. The CDR3 bases are TGTGCCAGCAGTGAAGTCTCGGTGTCAGCTTTCTTT. Protein sequence: CASSEVSVSAFF. The chain joins TRBV2 to TRBJ1-1; D is unresolved. Germline V CDR1 and CDR2: SNHLY, FYNNEI. The CDR3 runs 12 residues. Trimming took off 1 base at V and 10 bases at J, with 10 bases between the two ends.

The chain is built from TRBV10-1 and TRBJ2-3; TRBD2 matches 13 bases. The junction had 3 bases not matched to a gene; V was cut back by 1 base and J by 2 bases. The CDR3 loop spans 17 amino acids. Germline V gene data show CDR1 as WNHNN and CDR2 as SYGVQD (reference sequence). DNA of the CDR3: TGCGCCAGCAGTGAGTTGGGACTAGCGGGGTCCACAGATACGCAGTATTTT. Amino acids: CASSELGLAGSTDTQYF.

The CDR3 reads CASSDRENTGELFF. CDR3 in DNA: TGTGCCAGTAGTGACAGGGAGAACACCGGGGAGCTGTTTTTT. The chain recombines TRBV19 with TRBJ2-2; 7 bases are shared with TRBD1. J was trimmed by 1 base and V by 5 bases; bases with no gene match: 1. The CDR3 length is 14 residues. Germline values: CDR1 LNHDA, CDR2 SQIVND (reference sequence). Full variable domain (missing parts from reference TRBV19 and TRBJ2-2): DGGITQSPKYLFRKEGQNVTLSCEQNLNHDAMYWYRQDPGQGLRLIYYSQIVNDFQKGDIAEGYSVSREKKESFPLTVTSAQKNPTAFYLCASSDRENTGELFFGEGSRLTVL.

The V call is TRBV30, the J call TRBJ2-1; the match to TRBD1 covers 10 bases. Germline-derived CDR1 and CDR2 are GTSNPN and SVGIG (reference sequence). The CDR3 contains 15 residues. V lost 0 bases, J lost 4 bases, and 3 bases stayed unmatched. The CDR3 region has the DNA TGTGCCTGGAGTGTCGGGACAGGGGTATACAATGAGCAGTTCTTC. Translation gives CAWSVGTGVYNEQFF.

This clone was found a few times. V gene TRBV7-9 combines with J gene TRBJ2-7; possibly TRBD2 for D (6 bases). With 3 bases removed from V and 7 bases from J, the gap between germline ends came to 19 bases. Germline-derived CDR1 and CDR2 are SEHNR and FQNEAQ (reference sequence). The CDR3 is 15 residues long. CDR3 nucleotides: TGTGCCAGCAGCTTTATCGGGACTGTTACACGAGAGCAGTACTTC. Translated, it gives CASSFIGTVTREQYF. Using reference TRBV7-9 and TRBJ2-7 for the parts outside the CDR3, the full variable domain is DTGVSQNPRHKITKRGQNVTFRCDPISEHNRLYWYRQTLGQGPEFLTYFQNEAQLEKSRLLSDRFSAERPKGSFSTLEIQRTEQGDSAMYLCASSFIGTVTREQYFGPGTRLTVT.

CDR3 DNA: TGTGCCATCGGACAGTATGGCTACACCTTC. Encoded protein: CAIGQYGYTF. This chain links TRBV10-3 with TRBJ1-2; possible D gene TRBD1, 6 bases. Trimming shortened V by 8 bases and J by 5 bases, and 6 bases separated the two germline ends. Germline values: CDR1 ENHRY, CDR2 SYGVKD. The CDR3 has 10 amino acids.

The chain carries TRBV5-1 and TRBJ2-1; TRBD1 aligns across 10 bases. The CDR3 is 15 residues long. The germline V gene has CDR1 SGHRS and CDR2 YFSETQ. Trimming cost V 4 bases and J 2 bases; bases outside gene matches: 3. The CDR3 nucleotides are TGCGCCAGCAGCGGGGGACAGGGGACCTACAATGAGCAGTTCTTC. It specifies CASSGGQGTYNEQFF.

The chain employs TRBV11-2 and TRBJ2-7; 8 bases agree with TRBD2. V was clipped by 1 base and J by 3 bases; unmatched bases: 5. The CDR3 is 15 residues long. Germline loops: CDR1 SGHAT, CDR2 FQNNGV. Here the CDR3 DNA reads TGTGCCAGCAGCTTAGTCGCGGGAGGCCTCTACGAGCAGTACTTC. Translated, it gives CASSLVAGGLYEQYF.

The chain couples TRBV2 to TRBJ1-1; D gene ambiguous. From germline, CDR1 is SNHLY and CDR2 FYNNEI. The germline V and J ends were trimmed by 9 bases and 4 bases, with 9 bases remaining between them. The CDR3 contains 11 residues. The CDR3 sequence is CARSRVTEAFF. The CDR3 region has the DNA TGTGCCAGGAGCCGGGTCACTGAAGCTTTCTTT.

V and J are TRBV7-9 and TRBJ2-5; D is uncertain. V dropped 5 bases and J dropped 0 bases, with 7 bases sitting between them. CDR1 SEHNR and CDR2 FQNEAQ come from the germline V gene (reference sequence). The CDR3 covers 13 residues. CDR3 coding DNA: TGTGCCAGCAGCCCGCCTAACCAAGAGACCCAGTACTTC. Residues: CASSPPNQETQYF.

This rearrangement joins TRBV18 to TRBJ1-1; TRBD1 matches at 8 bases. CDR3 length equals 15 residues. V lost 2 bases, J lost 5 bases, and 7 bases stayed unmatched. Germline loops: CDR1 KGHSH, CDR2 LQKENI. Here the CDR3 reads CASSPIQGAGTEAFF. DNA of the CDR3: TGTGCCAGCTCACCAATCCAGGGGGCAGGTACTGAAGCTTTCTTT.